A single sample gave rise to the 4 T cell receptor beta chains below, sequenced in a study of cytomegalovirus exposure and HLA in healthy donors. The PCR made use of 60 Vbeta and 13 Jbeta primers. Using immunoSEQ multiplex PCR, the repertoire was profiled, and TCRdb retains in-frame clones only, with some absent. The sample carries more than 90,000 clones, nearly 80% recorded once. The sample taken for sequencing was PBMCs. The receptor set was obtained from a woman between 40 and 55 years old in good health and CMV-seropositive.

The chain employs TRBV4-1 and TRBJ2-1; D perhaps matches TRBD2 (6 bases). The CDR3 contains 16 residues. V lost 4 bases and J lost 1, with 14 bases in between. Looked up from germline, CDR1 is MGHRA and CDR2 is YSYEKL. The CDR3 loop is CASSPEASGSYNEQFF. The CDR3 DNA follows: TGCGCCAGCAGCCCCGAGGCGAGCGGGTCCTACAATGAGCAGTTCTTC.

This clone was counted only a few times. This sequence joins TRBV5-6 and TRBJ1-1; the D is unclear. The CDR3 sequence is 15 residues long. The germline V gene encodes CDR1 SGHDT and CDR2 YYEEEE. V shed 3 bases and J shed 2 bases, with 14 bases lying between them. The CDR3 here is CASSSPWAGNTEAFF. CDR3 DNA sequence: TGTGCCAGCAGCTCGCCTTGGGCTGGAAACACTGAAGCTTTCTTT.

This chain uses TRBV28 with TRBJ2-3, with 12 bases fitting TRBD2. Germline CDR1 MDHEN, CDR2 SYDVKM. J gave up 0 bases and V 1 base, and 2 bases lay outside the gene matches. The CDR3 runs 17 residues. The CDR3 sequence is CASSLSSGRGSTDTQYF. CDR3 DNA: TGTGCCAGCAGTTTATCTAGCGGGAGGGGCAGCACAGATACGCAGTATTTT.

The genes are TRBV27 and TRBJ2-6, with TRBD2 matching 7 bases. The CDR3 covers 15 residues. The germline V gene encodes CDR1 MNHEY and CDR2 SMNVEV (reference sequence). The junction had 4 bases not matched to a gene; V was cut back by 6 bases and J by 2 bases. The CDR3: CASRDGLAGANVLTF. Here the CDR3 DNA reads TGTGCCAGCAGGGACGGACTAGCTGGGGCCAACGTCCTGACTTTC.